This TCR beta chain was sequenced in a study of CD8+ T cells in alopecia areata. This clone was found a few times. J lost 3 bases, V lost 4 bases, and 7 bases had no gene match. This CDR3 spans 14 amino acids. Germline CDR1 SGDLS, CDR2 YYNGEE. RNA was extracted and reverse transcribed into cDNA as the sequencing template. TCRdb's copy holds only in-frame clones and misses some; the assay was immunoSEQ multiplex PCR. The sample shows a few hundred thousand clones, around two thirds of them seen only once. The V call is TRBV9, the J call TRBJ2-7; 7 bases line up with TRBD2. Sequencing used CD4+ T cells sorted from blood, obtained at week 0. The TCR originated in a human donor with alopecia areata. CDR3 amino acids: CASSPRDYNYEQYF. The CDR3 nucleotides read TGTGCCAGCAGCCCCCGGGACTATAACTACGAGCAGTACTTC.